Following are 27 T cell receptor beta chains from one sample sequenced in a study of human T cells and chemical hapten exposure. TCRdb fed the RACE reads into MiXCR, producing one record per CDR3 protein. The table records about 200,000 distinct CDR3 sequences, under 30% of them present only once. Time point meaning: patch test 3, about 24 weeks after DPC sensitization. Treatment here: therapeutic diphenylcyclopropenone sensitization with weekly scalp DPC. The sequenced sample was whole blood, obtained in connection with sensitization to the hapten diphenylcyclopropenone (DPC). All receptors derive from a woman between 40 and 55 years old with alopecia areata. Some clones in this sample may be carry-over from other donors' samples.

V usage is TRBV20-1 and J usage is TRBJ2-3, with TRBD1 as a possible D gene (6 bases). The germline V gene encodes CDR1 DFQATT and CDR2 SNEGSKA (reference sequence). The CDR3 totals 14 residues. The ends were cut back, 6 bases at V and 7 bases at J, with 20 bases in the middle. The CDR3 region has the DNA TGCAGTGCCACGCGGGCAGGGGACGGGTATACGCAGTATTTT. Protein: CSATRAGDGYTQYF.

The V gene is TRBV7-2, the J gene TRBJ2-3; 11 bases are shared with TRBD2. Germline loops: CDR1 SGHTA, CDR2 FQGNSA. The CDR3 runs to 17 residues. The V segment lost 5 bases and the J segment 1 base; nucleotides outside the gene matches: 8. The CDR3 loop reads CASSTRLAGRGTDTQYF. For the CDR3, the DNA is TGTGCCAGCAGCACCCGACTAGCGGGACGGGGCACAGATACGCAGTATTTT.

This clonotype was seen just once. The gene calls are TRBV20-1 and TRBJ2-3, with 11 bases identical to TRBD2. The CDR3 spans 17 residues. The V and J ends lost 5 bases and 0 bases, in that order; junction bases with no gene match: 10. Per the germline V gene, CDR1 is DFQATT and CDR2 is SNEGSKA (reference sequence). This CDR3 is CSAPRLAGGSSTDTQYF. In DNA form, the CDR3 reads TGCAGTGCTCCCCGGCTAGCGGGAGGTTCTAGCACAGATACGCAGTATTTT.

This clonotype has a handful of counts. The chain joins TRBV24-1 to TRBJ1-2; TRBD1 agrees at 10 bases. The V gene's germline CDR1 is KGHDR and CDR2 SFDVKD. J lost 5 bases, V lost 4 bases, and 6 bases had no gene match. The CDR3 is made up of 15 amino acids. This chain's CDR3 is CATSDRTGGEYGYTF. The CDR3 DNA sequence: TGTGCCACCAGTGACCGGACAGGGGGAGAATATGGCTACACCTTC.

The sample holds a few counts of this clonotype. The chain carries TRBV29-1 and TRBJ2-2, with no clear D. The CDR3 contains 12 residues. The ends were cut back, 4 bases at V and 1 base at J, with 4 bases in the middle. Per the germline V gene, CDR1 is SQVTM and CDR2 is ANQGSEA. The chain's CDR3 is CSVGRNTGELFF. The CDR3, as DNA: TGCAGCGTTGGAAGGAACACCGGGGAGCTGTTTTTT.

This clonotype turned up a few times. CDR3 loop: CASSRPGVLPYNEQFF. The CDR3 coding sequence is TGTGCCAGCAGCCGCCCAGGGGTGCTGCCCTACAATGAGCAGTTCTTC. The chain uses TRBV3-1 and TRBJ2-1; weak D call: TRBD1 (6 bases). The ends were cut back, 4 bases at V and 2 bases at J, with 15 bases in the middle. Per the germline V gene, CDR1 is LGHDT and CDR2 is YNNKEL (reference sequence). The CDR3 has 16 residues.

This clonotype came up many times. This chain uses TRBV6-2 or TRBV6-3 with TRBJ1-1; D may be TRBD1 (5 bases). Germline CDR1 reads MNHEY; CDR2 reads SVGEGT. The CDR3 has 13 residues. Trimming took off 5 bases at V and 0 bases at J, with 7 bases between the two ends. CDR3 sequence: CASSEDMNTEAFF. The CDR3 DNA follows: TGTGCCAGCAGTGAGGACATGAACACTGAAGCTTTCTTT.

The rearrangement joins TRBV19 to TRBJ2-5; no clear D. Germline V gene data show CDR1 as LNHDA and CDR2 as SQIVND (reference sequence). Trimming shortened V by 6 bases and J by 5 bases, and 13 bases separated the two germline ends. This CDR3 comprises 13 residues. The CDR3 loop is CASRLLGVETQYF. The CDR3 DNA reads as TGTGCCAGTAGGCTCCTCGGAGTGGAGACCCAGTACTTC.

This clonotype was recorded many times. The chain has TRBV28 and TRBJ1-2; D unresolved. The CDR3 covers 12 residues. In germline, CDR1 is MDHEN, CDR2 SYDVKM. Trimming shortened V by 10 bases and J by 8 bases, and 17 bases separated the two germline ends. The CDR3, as DNA: TGTGCCACACGCCGGGAAGTTGGCGGCTACACCTTC. This sequence encodes CATRREVGGYTF.

This clonotype showed up just a few times. This sequence joins TRBV6-5 and TRBJ1-1; D unclear. The CDR3 extends over 12 amino acids. Germline assignment: CDR1 MNHEY and CDR2 SVGAGI. Trimming took off 2 bases at V and 6 bases at J, with 7 bases between the two ends. Here the CDR3 reads CASSYSGSEAFF. CDR3 nucleotide sequence: TGTGCCAGCAGTTACAGTGGCTCTGAAGCTTTCTTT.

In this sample, this clonotype turned up a few times. The chain joins TRBV7-2 to TRBJ1-1; no definite D call. There are 15 residues in the CDR3. Germline assignment: CDR1 SGHTA and CDR2 FQGNSA. Trimming removed 4 bases from V and 5 bases from J, with 17 bases in between. In nucleotides, the CDR3 is TGTGCCAGCAGCTACGGCGGGGAAGTAACGACTGAAGCTTTCTTT. Amino acid sequence: CASSYGGEVTTEAFF.

J is TRBJ2-1 and V is TRBV6-2 or TRBV6-3, with 7 bases lining up with TRBD2. CDR1 and CDR2 from the germline V gene are MNHEY and SVGEGT. This CDR3 is built from 17 residues. The J segment lost 7 bases and the V segment lost 2 bases, leaving 14 bases of the junction unmatched. The CDR3 spells CASSYEVGRELANEQFF. CDR3 nucleotides: TGTGCCAGCAGTTACGAGGTGGGGCGGGAGCTGGCAAATGAGCAGTTCTTC.

The chain is built from TRBV4-2 and TRBJ2-7, with D uncertain. Trimming removed 4 bases from V and 0 bases from J, with 19 bases in between. The CDR3 extends over 17 amino acids. Germline CDR1 is LGHNA and CDR2 is YNFKEQ. The DNA for the CDR3 is TGTGCCAGCAGCCGAATGGAGCGACGGAATCCCTCCTACGAGCAGTACTTC. Protein: CASSRMERRNPSYEQYF.

V is TRBV10-3 and J is TRBJ2-3; the D is unclear. The CDR3 contains 14 residues. The V end lost 3 bases, the J end lost 2 bases, and 9 bases lay between the germline ends. The germline V gene encodes CDR1 ENHRY and CDR2 SYGVKD. As DNA, the CDR3 is TGTGCCATCAGTGATCCTGCCTTCACAGATACGCAGTATTTT. The encoded protein is CAISDPAFTDTQYF.

This clonotype was counted many times. CDR3 loop: CASHAPKGGQYF. DNA of the CDR3: TGTGCCAGTCACGCCCCCAAGGGGGGGCAGTACTTC. The genes are TRBV6-5 and TRBJ2-7; D is possibly TRBD1 or TRBD2 (6 bases each). This CDR3 comprises 12 residues. Germline V gene sequence: CDR1 MNHEY, CDR2 SVGAGI. V gave up 9 bases and J gave up 9 bases, with 18 bases separating them.

This clonotype has just a few counts. This chain links TRBV2 with TRBJ2-1; the match to TRBD1 covers 9 bases. Trimming took 6 bases from V and 7 from J; bases not matched to a gene: 7. This CDR3 is 14 amino acids long. Germline V lookup: CDR1 SNHLY, CDR2 FYNNEI. The CDR3 DNA reads as TGTGCCAGCAGCGGGACGACAGGGGGTAATGAGCAGTTCTTC. Protein sequence: CASSGTTGGNEQFF.

The rearrangement links TRBV2 to TRBJ1-6; D is ambiguous. CDR1 is SNHLY and CDR2 is FYNNEI in the germline V gene. The CDR3 has 15 amino acids. Trimming left V 7 bases short and J 6 bases short, with 16 bases between. CDR3: CASMAPIGPNSPLHF. The CDR3 DNA sequence: TGTGCCAGCATGGCCCCAATCGGGCCTAATTCACCCCTCCACTTT.

This clonotype was counted at least ten times. This chain uses TRBV11-1 with TRBJ2-1; 7 bases are a match to TRBD1. In germline, CDR1 is SGHAT, CDR2 FQDESV (reference sequence). The CDR3 sequence is 15 residues long. V lost 5 bases and J lost 0; bases outside the gene matches: 4. CDR3 amino acids: CASSPYRGSYNEQFF. The DNA for the CDR3 is TGTGCCAGCAGCCCCTACAGGGGCTCCTACAATGAGCAGTTCTTC.

This clonotype was seen a handful of times. One junction end does not reproduce the germline sequence, and a read error may be involved. This chain uses TRBV10-3 with TRBJ1-4; 8 positions agree with TRBD1. Germline V lookup: CDR1 ENHRY, CDR2 SYGVKD. This CDR3 has 14 residues. The CDR3 here is CAIGDGQGGGKLFF. CDR3 in DNA: TGTGCCATCGGTGATGGACAGGGAGGTGGAAAACTGTTTTTT.

The chain joins TRBV5-1 to TRBJ2-4, with a possible D match to TRBD1 (6 bases). The CDR3 is made up of 14 amino acids. Germline V lookup: CDR1 SGHRS, CDR2 YFSETQ. The ends were cut back, 1 base at V and 4 bases at J, with 9 bases in the middle. The CDR3 sequence is CASSLSGQKNIQYF. For the CDR3, the DNA is TGCGCCAGCAGCTTGAGTGGACAGAAAAACATTCAGTACTTC.

The rearrangement uses TRBV29-1 and TRBJ1-4, with TRBD1 matching over 7 bases. J gave up 4 bases and V 3 bases, and 2 bases lay outside the gene matches. Germline CDR1 SQVTM, CDR2 ANQGSEA. The CDR3 is made up of 13 amino acids. As DNA, the CDR3 is TGCAGCGTTGACCGGGACAGTAATGAAAAACTGTTTTTT. It codes for CSVDRDSNEKLFF. Full variable domain (remainder filled in from reference TRBV29-1 and TRBJ1-4): SAVISQKPSRDICQRGTSLTIQCQVDSQVTMMFWYRQQPGQSLTLIATANQGSEATYESGFVIDKFPISRPNLTFSTLTVSNMSPEDSSIYLCSVDRDSNEKLFFGSGTQLSVL.

In this sample, this clonotype turned up many times. DNA for the CDR3: TGTGCCAGCAGTTACGAGGGGAGCTCTGGAAACACCATATATTTT. This gives the protein CASSYEGSSGNTIYF. J is TRBJ1-3 and V is TRBV6-6, with D perhaps TRBD1 (5 bases). The CDR3 is made up of 15 amino acids. Trimming left V 2 bases short and J 0 bases short, with 8 bases between. CDR1 and CDR2 (germline): MNHNY, SVGAGI (reference sequence).

This clonotype was counted between two and nine times. The chain recombines TRBV7-2 with TRBJ2-1, with TRBD2 identical over 7 bases. Per germline, CDR1 SGHTA and CDR2 FQGNSA. Trimming removed 3 bases from V and 0 bases from J; junction bases left unmatched: 14. CDR3 length equals 19 residues. CDR3 loop: CASSLLGTTLLSSYNEQFF. The CDR3 region has the DNA TGTGCCAGCAGCTTGCTCGGGACTACCCTCCTCAGCTCCTACAATGAGCAGTTCTTC.

This clonotype was picked up many times. This sequence joins TRBV29-1 and TRBJ2-1; D is possibly TRBD1 (6 bases). The CDR3 is 13 amino acids. Germline V lookup: CDR1 SQVTM, CDR2 ANQGSEA. The V and J ends lost 0 bases and 9 bases respectively, with 12 bases between them. CDR3 loop: CSVEEVQGLEQFF. DNA for the CDR3: TGCAGCGTTGAAGAGGTACAGGGCCTTGAGCAGTTCTTC.

This clonotype was observed many times. The chain couples TRBV11-1 to TRBJ2-7; D may be TRBD2 (6 bases). Deletions cut 1 base from V and 3 bases from J, with 13 bases between. Germline CDR1 SGHAT, CDR2 FQDESV (reference sequence). The length of the CDR3 is 15 residues. In DNA form, the CDR3 reads TGTGCCAGCAGCTTAGGTCGGGGAGGAAACTACGAGCAGTACTTC. Protein product: CASSLGRGGNYEQYF.

V usage is TRBV6-5 and J usage is TRBJ2-7; TRBD1 is a possible D gene (6 bases). Per germline, CDR1 MNHEY and CDR2 SVGAGI. Trimming removed 6 bases at V and 7 bases at J, with 16 bases between. The CDR3 runs 13 residues. The CDR3 protein is CASRRTTGGEQYF. DNA for the CDR3: TGTGCCAGCAGACGAACGACAGGCGGAGAGCAGTACTTC.

The V and J genes are TRBV7-2 and TRBJ2-5, with TRBD1 identical over 7 bases. Germline trimming cut 1 base from V and 1 base from J; bases unmatched to any gene: 3. This CDR3 has 15 amino acids. CDR1 and CDR2 from the germline V gene are SGHTA and FQGNSA. DNA for the CDR3: TGTGCCAGCAGCTTAGGGGACAGTCTCCAAGAGACCCAGTACTTC. Encoded protein: CASSLGDSLQETQYF.